This T cell receptor (beta chain) emerged from a study of blood T cell repertoires in COVID-19. V lost 3 bases, J lost 8 bases, and 9 bases stayed unmatched. The CDR3 has 15 amino acids. The V gene's germline CDR1 is LNHDA and CDR2 SQIVND (reference sequence). This clone has only a few counts. As handled by the study authors: Estimated nucleated cell counts came from reference gene primer amplification. Generated by immunoSEQ multiplex PCR, the TCRdb table keeps only in-frame clones and is missing some. V and J calls and clone size are those listed in that table; D and trimming were worked out from the DNA. The sample yields some 240,000 clones, approximately 78% seen once.

This chain connects TRBV19 to TRBJ2-1; 8 nucleotides align to TRBD1. The source of this sequence is a woman aged 60-70 years with active or convalescent COVID-19. Source material: peripheral blood. In DNA form, the CDR3 reads TGTGCCAGTAGTATCAGTGGACAGGGTTCGGATGAGCAGTTCTTC. Amino acid sequence: CASSISGQGSDEQFF. The complete variable domain, with remaining parts taken from reference TRBV19 and TRBJ2-1, reads DGGITQSPKYLFRKEGQNVTLSCEQNLNHDAMYWYRQDPGQGLRLIYYSQIVNDFQKGDIAEGYSVSREKKESFPLTVTSAQKNPTAFYLCASSISGQGSDEQFFGPGTRLTVL.